This T cell receptor beta chain was recovered during a study of blood T cell repertoires in COVID-19. Study as a whole: The United States, Italy and Spain were the sources of the acute and convalescent COVID-19 samples. T cells, B-cell-depleted T cells, or PBMCs provided the cDNA or gDNA that served as material.

Sequencing was performed with immunoSEQ multiplex PCR; in TCRdb, only in-frame clones are kept and a portion is missing. Seen here are 150,000 or so clones, 78% observed once, and the top ten hold roughly 1.7%. This CDR3 comprises 13 residues. Per the germline V gene, CDR1 is LGHNA and CDR2 is YNFKEQ. With 6 bases clipped from V and 4 bases from J, the junction kept 5 bases outside the gene matches. The genes are TRBV4-2 and TRBJ2-5; 7 positions agree with TRBD1. Specimen: peripheral blood. This sequence was found in an elderly man with acute or convalescent COVID-19. CDR3 DNA sequence: TGTGCCAGCAGTAGGGACAGAGGAGAGACCCAGTACTTC. Residues: CASSRDRGETQYF.